Reported below is one T cell receptor (beta chain). The sequenced fragment ends 3 residues before the CDR3 boundary, so the rest is inferred from the germline J gene. Unstimulated Tregs (CD4+CD25+CD127-) and CD4+CD25- non-Tregs were sorted from PBMCs. The germline V gene encodes CDR1 LNHDA and CDR2 SQIVND (reference sequence). The CDR3 totals 14 residues. Between the trimmed V and J ends, which lost 0 bases and 7 bases, there was a span of 9 bases. This table comes from immunoSEQ multiplex PCR, and its TCRdb copy is limited to in-frame clones, with some not included. The sample totals roughly 48,000 clones; its top ten clones hold roughly 0.8%. This specimen belongs to a study of Tregs in tolerant kidney transplant recipients.

The sequence was collected from a human donor who received a combined kidney and bone marrow transplant. The rearrangement uses TRBV19 and TRBJ2-2; a possible D gene is TRBD1 (5 bases). The sequencing here drew on CD4+ T cells from blood, taken before the transplant. The sequenced CDR3 bases are TGTGCCAGTAGTATAGACAGGGATATCGGGGAG. Translation gives CASSIDRDIGE. The whole CDR3 protein is CASSIDRDIGELFF.